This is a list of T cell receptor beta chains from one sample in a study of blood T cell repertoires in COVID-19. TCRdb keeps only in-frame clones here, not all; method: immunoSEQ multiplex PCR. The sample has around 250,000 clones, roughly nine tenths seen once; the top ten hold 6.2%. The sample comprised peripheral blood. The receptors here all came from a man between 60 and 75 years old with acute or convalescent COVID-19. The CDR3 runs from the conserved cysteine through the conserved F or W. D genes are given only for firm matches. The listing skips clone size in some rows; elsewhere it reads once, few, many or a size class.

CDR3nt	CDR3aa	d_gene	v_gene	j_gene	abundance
TGTGCCAGCAGCGGGGGACAGGGCTCCTACGAGCAGTACTTC	CASSGGQGSYEQYF	TRBD1	TRBV7-9	TRBJ2-7	.
TGTGCCAGCAGCCCGTCAGTGAACACTGAAGCTTTCTTT	CASSPSVNTEAFF	.	TRBV7-3	TRBJ1-1	.
TGTGCCAGCAGTCGGACAGGGTCGTATGGCTACACCTTC	CASSRTGSYGYTF	TRBD1	TRBV6-6	TRBJ1-2	few
TGTGCCAGTAGTACCGGACTGACCTCCTACGAGCAGTACTTC	CASSTGLTSYEQYF	.	TRBV19	TRBJ2-7	few
TGCAGTGCTAGTGGGGTGGGAGGCCTTTCCTACGAGCAGTACTTC	CSASGVGGLSYEQYF	.	TRBV20-1	TRBJ2-7	.
TGTGCCAGCAGTTTGCTGAATCCCTCAGGCAATCAGCCCCAGCATTTT	CASSLLNPSGNQPQHF	.	TRBV27	TRBJ1-5	.
TGTGCCAGCAGTTACGTGGGACAGGGAAGGGACACTGAAGCTTTCTTT	CASSYVGQGRDTEAFF	TRBD1	TRBV6-5	TRBJ1-1	.
TGTGCCACCAGCAGAGAAGCGGGAGGGCCGTTATACGAGCAGTACTTC	CATSREAGGPLYEQYF	TRBD2	TRBV15	TRBJ2-7	.
TGTGCCATCAGTGAGCCCCTAGCGGGACTCTCCTACGAGCAGTACTTC	CAISEPLAGLSYEQYF	TRBD2	TRBV10-3	TRBJ2-7	.
TGTGCCAGCAGCTTATCGTCTCAGGGGACTAGCAGTAGTGAGCAGTTCTTC	CASSLSSQGTSSSEQFF	TRBD2	TRBV7-3	TRBJ2-1	.
TGTGCCACCATAAGGGGACATAACTCCTACGAGCAGTACTTC	CATIRGHNSYEQYF	.	TRBV6-6	TRBJ2-7	.
TGTGCCTCACTCCCCTTCCCCGGGACAGGGCCAGGAAACACCATATATTTT	CASLPFPGTGPGNTIYF	TRBD1	TRBV7-9	TRBJ1-3	.
TGCGCCAGCAGTTTCGAGCCGAGGGACTCTGGAAACACCATATATTTT	CASSFEPRDSGNTIYF	.	TRBV5-1	TRBJ1-3	.
TGTGCCAGCAGCCAAGGAGGAAATAGCGGGAGGTCAGATACGCAGTATTTT	CASSQGGNSGRSDTQYF	TRBD2	TRBV4-2	TRBJ2-3	.
TGTGCCAGTACCAAAACTAGCGGGGCCTCCTACGAGCAGTACTTC	CASTKTSGASYEQYF	TRBD2	TRBV19	TRBJ2-7	once
TGTGCCAGCAGCTTAGCGCCCGGCAGGGTACAGGGGGGGCAGTACTTC	CASSLAPGRVQGGQYF	TRBD1	TRBV7-2	TRBJ2-7	.
TGCGCCAGCAGGCCTACAGGGGGCGACACTGAAGCTTTCTTT	CASRPTGGDTEAFF	TRBD1	TRBV5-1	TRBJ1-1	.
TGTGCCAGTAGACCCCTCGACAGGGGAAAGGAGACCCAGTACTTC	CASRPLDRGKETQYF	TRBD1	TRBV19	TRBJ2-5	.
TGTGCCAGCAGCTTAGCTGCGGGGCAGTACAATGAGCAGTTCTTC	CASSLAAGQYNEQFF	.	TRBV7-9	TRBJ2-1	.
TGTGCCAGCAGCTTAGGGCCTAGCTCCACCTACGAGCAGTACTTC	CASSLGPSSTYEQYF	.	TRBV11-2	TRBJ2-7	.
TGCAGCGTTGAAAGAGGGACAGTCGGGGTTGGCTACACCTTC	CSVERGTVGVGYTF	TRBD1	TRBV29-1	TRBJ1-2	.
TGTGCCAGCAGCAAACCCCTCCCGGGACTAGCGGGAGAAGGGTCCTCCTACGAGCAGTACTTC	CASSKPLPGLAGEGSSYEQYF	TRBD2	TRBV6-6	TRBJ2-7	few
TGTGCCAGTAGTATATCAGGGCCTTCCTACGAGCAGTACTTC	CASSISGPSYEQYF	.	TRBV19	TRBJ2-7	.
TGTGCCAGCAGCTTCGGGCTAGCGGGAGAAGAGACCCAGTACTTC	CASSFGLAGEETQYF	TRBD2	TRBV5-8	TRBJ2-5	.
TGTGCCAGCAGCCCTAGCGGGACTGGCGGGGAGCTGTTTTTT	CASSPSGTGGELFF	TRBD2	TRBV3-1/TRBV3-2	TRBJ2-2	.
TGTGCCAGCAGGATCCGGAGGGATCAGCCCCAGCATTTT	CASRIRRDQPQHF	.	TRBV28	TRBJ1-5	.
TGTGCCAGCAGGTATAGGGAGGGGACCCAGTACTTC	CASRYREGTQYF	TRBD2	TRBV11-3	TRBJ2-5	.
TGTGCCAGCAGCTTGGAACTAGCGGGAGGGCATGAGCAGTTCTTC	CASSLELAGGHEQFF	TRBD2	TRBV5-4	TRBJ2-1	once
TGTGCCAGCAGCTCCGGACAGGGGAGTTGGGATGAAAAACTGTTTTTT	CASSSGQGSWDEKLFF	TRBD1	TRBV11-3	TRBJ1-4	.
TGTGCCAGCAGTCCAACTAGCGCGAGGACTCACGAGCAGTACTTC	CASSPTSARTHEQYF	TRBD2	TRBV2	TRBJ2-7	.
TGTGCCAGCAGCCGGAGAAGCCAACAGGGATCCGAGCAGTACTTC	CASSRRSQQGSEQYF	.	TRBV7-2	TRBJ2-7	.
TGCAGCGTTGACCGGGACCAAGAGACCCAGTACTTC	CSVDRDQETQYF	.	TRBV29-1	TRBJ2-5	.
TGCGCCAGCAGCCAGAGTAGTACTAGCAATCAGCCCCAGCATTTT	CASSQSSTSNQPQHF	.	TRBV4-1	TRBJ1-5	.
TGTGCCAGCAGCTTAGGTGGCGGACAGGGAAGTTCACCCCTCCACTTT	CASSLGGGQGSSPLHF	TRBD1	TRBV7-6	TRBJ1-6	few
TGCGCCAGCAGCCGAGTAGCGGGAAACACCGGGGAGCTGTTTTTT	CASSRVAGNTGELFF	TRBD2	TRBV4-3	TRBJ2-2	.
TGTGCCAGTCTCGGGAGGGCCTTGACAGATACGCAGTATTTT	CASLGRALTDTQYF	TRBD2	TRBV19	TRBJ2-3	.
TGTGCCAGCAGCCGAGAATCCCACAGGACTAATGAAAAACTGTTTTTT	CASSRESHRTNEKLFF	.	TRBV11-2	TRBJ1-4	.
TGTGCCATCAGTGATTTGAGGGGCCAGCGGGAGGGCCTGAACACAGATACGCAGTATTTT	CAISDLRGQREGLNTDTQYF	TRBD2	TRBV10-3	TRBJ2-3	.
TGCGCCAGCAGCCAAGATCGACAGGGGATCGCCGGGGAGCTGTTTTTT	CASSQDRQGIAGELFF	TRBD1	TRBV4-3	TRBJ2-2	.
TGTGCCAGCAGCTTAATGGGTAAGGGGTTGAACACTGAAGCTTTCTTT	CASSLMGKGLNTEAFF	.	TRBV7-3	TRBJ1-1	.
TGTGCCAGCTCACCACTACAGGGGAACACTGAAGCTTTCTTT	CASSPLQGNTEAFF	.	TRBV18	TRBJ1-1	.